This TCR beta chain was obtained from a study of metastatic and nonmetastatic thyroid tumors. Study-level results: Reported TCR beta diversity, measured in blood and tumor, was significantly higher for malignant thyroid tumors than for benign nodules.

The CDR3 sequence is 15 residues long. Germline V gene data show CDR1 as MNHNS and CDR2 as SASEGT. The junction had 7 bases not matched to a gene; V was cut back by 2 bases and J by 6 bases. On this clone itself: Its specificity is unknown.

Ahead of thyroid surgery, no patient had received treatment of any kind. TCRdb reanalyzed the PCR reads via MiXCR. The sample records 39,000 or so clones, about half being singletons. Sequences were obtained from tumor tissue. The clonotype originates from a male donor with papillary thyroid cancer or a benign thyroid nodule (not recorded which). Some clones in this sample may be carry-over from other donors' samples. J is TRBJ1-1 and V is TRBV6-1, with 9 bases identical to TRBD1. CDR3 loop: CASSETTGGGAEAFF. As DNA, the CDR3 is TGTGCCAGCAGTGAAACGACAGGGGGGGGGGCTGAAGCTTTCTTT.